The rows below give T cell receptor beta chains drawn from one sample of a study of cytomegalovirus exposure and HLA in healthy donors. Assay: immunoSEQ multiplex PCR; the TCRdb copy retains only in-frame clones and omits some. The sample has about 250,000 clones; more than 70% are singletons. The sample was PBMCs. All receptors come from a boy between 10 and 17 years old in good health and CMV-seronegative. The CDR3 runs from the conserved cysteine through the conserved F or W. A D gene is named only where the DNA matches it firmly. Part of the rows lack a size; the others show once, few, many or a class for expanded clones.

V gene: TRBV27; D gene: .; J gene: TRBJ2-7; clone size: .; CDR3 length: 14; CDR3 protein: CASSSLADHYEQYF; CDR3 DNA: TGTGCCAGCAGTTCCCTAGCTGATCACTACGAGCAGTACTTC
V gene: TRBV30; D gene: TRBD1; J gene: TRBJ2-7; clone size: .; CDR3 length: 16; CDR3 protein: CAWSVLRGTAPYEQYF; CDR3 DNA: TGTGCCTGGAGTGTACTTCGAGGGACAGCACCCTACGAGCAGTACTTC
V gene: TRBV7-2; D gene: TRBD1; J gene: TRBJ2-6; clone size: .; CDR3 length: 17; CDR3 protein: CASSLVGTGAGANVLTF; CDR3 DNA: TGTGCCAGCAGCTTAGTGGGGACAGGGGCTGGGGCCAACGTCCTGACTTTC
V gene: TRBV6-4; D gene: .; J gene: TRBJ1-2; clone size: .; CDR3 length: 13; CDR3 protein: CASSEGGEYGYTF; CDR3 DNA: TGTGCCAGCAGTGAGGGAGGCGAGTATGGCTACACCTTC
V gene: TRBV6-1; D gene: .; J gene: TRBJ1-1; clone size: .; CDR3 length: 13; CDR3 protein: CASSEGPLGSAFF; CDR3 DNA: TGTGCCAGCAGTGAAGGCCCACTGGGTAGCGCTTTCTTT
V gene: TRBV29-1; D gene: .; J gene: TRBJ2-7; clone size: .; CDR3 length: 11; CDR3 protein: CSSVVSYEQYF; CDR3 DNA: TGCAGCAGCGTGGTATCCTACGAGCAGTACTTC
V gene: TRBV27; D gene: .; J gene: TRBJ1-5; clone size: .; CDR3 length: 14; CDR3 protein: CASSLYRGNQPQHF; CDR3 DNA: TGTGCCAGCAGTTTATATCGGGGCAATCAGCCCCAGCATTTT
V gene: TRBV11-2; D gene: .; J gene: TRBJ1-2; clone size: .; CDR3 length: 15; CDR3 protein: CASSLDRTVSYGYTF; CDR3 DNA: TGTGCCAGCAGCTTAGATCGGACAGTTTCATATGGCTACACCTTC
V gene: TRBV10-3; D gene: TRBD2; J gene: TRBJ2-7; clone size: .; CDR3 length: 14; CDR3 protein: CASAGGLGTYEQYF; CDR3 DNA: TGTGCCTCGGCGGGGGGGTTAGGGACCTACGAGCAGTACTTC
V gene: TRBV11-2; D gene: .; J gene: TRBJ2-5; clone size: .; CDR3 length: 14; CDR3 protein: CASSLNRLAETQYF; CDR3 DNA: TGTGCCAGCAGCTTAAACCGGCTAGCAGAGACCCAGTACTTC
V gene: TRBV5-4; D gene: .; J gene: TRBJ2-3; clone size: once; CDR3 length: 13; CDR3 protein: CASSLTGGDTQYF; CDR3 DNA: TGTGCCAGCAGCTTAACTGGGGGGGATACGCAGTATTTT
V gene: TRBV5-4; D gene: .; J gene: TRBJ1-1; clone size: .; CDR3 length: 14; CDR3 protein: CASSFGRENTEAFF; CDR3 DNA: TGTGCCAGCAGCTTCGGTCGAGAAAACACTGAAGCTTTCTTT
V gene: TRBV4-1; D gene: TRBD2; J gene: TRBJ2-7; clone size: .; CDR3 length: 16; CDR3 protein: CASSHGFPGLGYEQYF; CDR3 DNA: TGCGCCAGCAGCCATGGTTTTCCGGGACTAGGTTACGAGCAGTACTTC
V gene: TRBV6-6; D gene: TRBD2; J gene: TRBJ2-1; clone size: .; CDR3 length: 14; CDR3 protein: CASSRTSGSNEQFF; CDR3 DNA: TGTGCCAGCAGTCGGACTAGCGGGAGTAATGAGCAGTTCTTC
V gene: TRBV2; D gene: TRBD2; J gene: TRBJ2-1; clone size: once; CDR3 length: 15; CDR3 protein: CASSVGPAGVGEQFF; CDR3 DNA: TGTGCCAGCAGTGTTGGTCCAGCGGGAGTAGGTGAGCAGTTCTTC
V gene: TRBV6-5; D gene: .; J gene: TRBJ2-5; clone size: few; CDR3 length: 15; CDR3 protein: CASSYRPQGGETQYF; CDR3 DNA: TGTGCCAGCAGTTACCGACCACAAGGAGGGGAGACCCAGTACTTC
V gene: TRBV19; D gene: .; J gene: TRBJ2-7; clone size: .; CDR3 length: 13; CDR3 protein: CASTQTGIYEQYF; CDR3 DNA: TGTGCCAGTACACAAACAGGGATCTACGAGCAGTACTTC
V gene: TRBV5-6; D gene: .; J gene: TRBJ2-3; clone size: few; CDR3 length: 15; CDR3 protein: CASSLASPSTDTQYF; CDR3 DNA: TGTGCCAGCAGCTTGGCCTCTCCCAGCACAGATACGCAGTATTTT
V gene: TRBV19; D gene: TRBD2; J gene: TRBJ2-2; clone size: .; CDR3 length: 16; CDR3 protein: CASSIPGRGNTGELFF; CDR3 DNA: TGTGCCAGTAGTATCCCCGGGAGGGGGAACACCGGGGAGCTGTTTTTT
V gene: TRBV27; D gene: TRBD2; J gene: TRBJ2-7; clone size: .; CDR3 length: 16; CDR3 protein: CASSLSPSGSPHEQYF; CDR3 DNA: TGTGCCAGCAGTTTATCCCCTAGCGGGAGCCCCCACGAGCAGTACTTC
V gene: TRBV5-1; D gene: .; J gene: TRBJ2-7; clone size: .; CDR3 length: 13; CDR3 protein: CASSWGVPYEQYF; CDR3 DNA: TGCGCCAGCAGCTGGGGGGTTCCCTACGAGCAGTACTTC
V gene: TRBV9; D gene: TRBD1; J gene: TRBJ1-2; clone size: .; CDR3 length: 17; CDR3 protein: CASSLKLQPGGLDGYTF; CDR3 DNA: TGTGCCAGCAGCCTAAAACTGCAGCCAGGGGGCCTGGATGGCTACACCTTC
V gene: TRBV4-1; D gene: TRBD1; J gene: TRBJ1-5; clone size: .; CDR3 length: 17; CDR3 protein: CASSQTGTGAYNQPQHF; CDR3 DNA: TGCGCCAGCAGCCAGACCGGGACAGGGGCCTACAATCAGCCCCAGCATTTT
V gene: TRBV2; D gene: TRBD2; J gene: TRBJ2-2; clone size: .; CDR3 length: 15; CDR3 protein: CASSPGTSGAGELFF; CDR3 DNA: TGTGCCAGCAGTCCCGGGACTAGCGGGGCCGGGGAGCTGTTTTTT
V gene: TRBV5-1; D gene: TRBD1; J gene: TRBJ1-5; clone size: .; CDR3 length: 16; CDR3 protein: CASSLGGGASNQPQHF; CDR3 DNA: TGCGCCAGCAGCTTAGGAGGGGGCGCGAGCAATCAGCCCCAGCATTTT
V gene: TRBV27; D gene: TRBD1; J gene: TRBJ1-2; clone size: few; CDR3 length: 15; CDR3 protein: CASSLGQGGVVGYTF; CDR3 DNA: TGTGCCAGCAGTTTAGGACAGGGCGGGGTAGTCGGCTACACCTTC
V gene: TRBV9; D gene: TRBD1; J gene: TRBJ1-2; clone size: .; CDR3 length: 15; CDR3 protein: CASSASPGTGGGYTF; CDR3 DNA: TGTGCCAGCAGCGCCTCACCCGGGACAGGGGGCGGCTACACCTTC
V gene: TRBV6-1; D gene: .; J gene: TRBJ1-1; clone size: once; CDR3 length: 15; CDR3 protein: CASSRRETANTEAFF; CDR3 DNA: TGTGCCAGCAGTAGACGGGAGACGGCTAACACTGAAGCTTTCTTT
V gene: TRBV7-9; D gene: TRBD1; J gene: TRBJ1-1; clone size: few; CDR3 length: 13; CDR3 protein: CASSSGGNTEAFF; CDR3 DNA: TGTGCCAGCAGCTCAGGGGGGAACACTGAAGCTTTCTTT
V gene: TRBV30; D gene: TRBD1; J gene: TRBJ1-2; clone size: .; CDR3 length: 14; CDR3 protein: CAWSVIQGAGGYTF; CDR3 DNA: TGTGCCTGGAGTGTCATACAGGGGGCTGGTGGCTACACCTTC
V gene: TRBV27; D gene: .; J gene: TRBJ2-7; clone size: .; CDR3 length: 15; CDR3 protein: CASSAPLGSGYEQYF; CDR3 DNA: TGTGCCAGCAGTGCTCCACTCGGGAGTGGATACGAGCAGTACTTC
V gene: TRBV5-1; D gene: .; J gene: TRBJ1-1; clone size: .; CDR3 length: 14; CDR3 protein: CASGPGTWGTEAFF; CDR3 DNA: TGCGCCAGCGGGCCCGGGACTTGGGGCACTGAAGCTTTCTTT
V gene: TRBV20-1; D gene: .; J gene: TRBJ2-3; clone size: .; CDR3 length: 11; CDR3 protein: CSAPSRDTQYF; CDR3 DNA: TGCAGTGCGCCTAGTAGGGATACGCAGTATTTT
V gene: TRBV7-7; D gene: TRBD2; J gene: TRBJ2-7; clone size: .; CDR3 length: 15; CDR3 protein: CASSLGTSAAYEQYF; CDR3 DNA: TGTGCCAGCAGCTTAGGGACTAGCGCGGCCTACGAGCAGTACTTC
V gene: TRBV7-9; D gene: .; J gene: TRBJ2-1; clone size: .; CDR3 length: 14; CDR3 protein: CASSLGGVGNEQFF; CDR3 DNA: TGTGCCAGCAGCTTAGGCGGGGTGGGAAATGAGCAGTTCTTC
V gene: TRBV6-6; D gene: .; J gene: TRBJ2-7; clone size: .; CDR3 length: 15; CDR3 protein: CASSYSGGFGYEQYF; CDR3 DNA: TGTGCCAGCAGTTACTCTGGGGGCTTTGGCTACGAGCAGTACTTC
V gene: TRBV6-1; D gene: TRBD2; J gene: TRBJ2-3; clone size: .; CDR3 length: 15; CDR3 protein: CASRRGGTRTDTQYF; CDR3 DNA: TGTGCCAGCAGGCGAGGGGGGACTAGAACAGATACGCAGTATTTT
V gene: TRBV7-2; D gene: .; J gene: TRBJ1-1; clone size: .; CDR3 length: 14; CDR3 protein: CASSLAAVNTEAFF; CDR3 DNA: TGTGCCAGCAGCTTAGCTGCAGTGAACACTGAAGCTTTCTTT